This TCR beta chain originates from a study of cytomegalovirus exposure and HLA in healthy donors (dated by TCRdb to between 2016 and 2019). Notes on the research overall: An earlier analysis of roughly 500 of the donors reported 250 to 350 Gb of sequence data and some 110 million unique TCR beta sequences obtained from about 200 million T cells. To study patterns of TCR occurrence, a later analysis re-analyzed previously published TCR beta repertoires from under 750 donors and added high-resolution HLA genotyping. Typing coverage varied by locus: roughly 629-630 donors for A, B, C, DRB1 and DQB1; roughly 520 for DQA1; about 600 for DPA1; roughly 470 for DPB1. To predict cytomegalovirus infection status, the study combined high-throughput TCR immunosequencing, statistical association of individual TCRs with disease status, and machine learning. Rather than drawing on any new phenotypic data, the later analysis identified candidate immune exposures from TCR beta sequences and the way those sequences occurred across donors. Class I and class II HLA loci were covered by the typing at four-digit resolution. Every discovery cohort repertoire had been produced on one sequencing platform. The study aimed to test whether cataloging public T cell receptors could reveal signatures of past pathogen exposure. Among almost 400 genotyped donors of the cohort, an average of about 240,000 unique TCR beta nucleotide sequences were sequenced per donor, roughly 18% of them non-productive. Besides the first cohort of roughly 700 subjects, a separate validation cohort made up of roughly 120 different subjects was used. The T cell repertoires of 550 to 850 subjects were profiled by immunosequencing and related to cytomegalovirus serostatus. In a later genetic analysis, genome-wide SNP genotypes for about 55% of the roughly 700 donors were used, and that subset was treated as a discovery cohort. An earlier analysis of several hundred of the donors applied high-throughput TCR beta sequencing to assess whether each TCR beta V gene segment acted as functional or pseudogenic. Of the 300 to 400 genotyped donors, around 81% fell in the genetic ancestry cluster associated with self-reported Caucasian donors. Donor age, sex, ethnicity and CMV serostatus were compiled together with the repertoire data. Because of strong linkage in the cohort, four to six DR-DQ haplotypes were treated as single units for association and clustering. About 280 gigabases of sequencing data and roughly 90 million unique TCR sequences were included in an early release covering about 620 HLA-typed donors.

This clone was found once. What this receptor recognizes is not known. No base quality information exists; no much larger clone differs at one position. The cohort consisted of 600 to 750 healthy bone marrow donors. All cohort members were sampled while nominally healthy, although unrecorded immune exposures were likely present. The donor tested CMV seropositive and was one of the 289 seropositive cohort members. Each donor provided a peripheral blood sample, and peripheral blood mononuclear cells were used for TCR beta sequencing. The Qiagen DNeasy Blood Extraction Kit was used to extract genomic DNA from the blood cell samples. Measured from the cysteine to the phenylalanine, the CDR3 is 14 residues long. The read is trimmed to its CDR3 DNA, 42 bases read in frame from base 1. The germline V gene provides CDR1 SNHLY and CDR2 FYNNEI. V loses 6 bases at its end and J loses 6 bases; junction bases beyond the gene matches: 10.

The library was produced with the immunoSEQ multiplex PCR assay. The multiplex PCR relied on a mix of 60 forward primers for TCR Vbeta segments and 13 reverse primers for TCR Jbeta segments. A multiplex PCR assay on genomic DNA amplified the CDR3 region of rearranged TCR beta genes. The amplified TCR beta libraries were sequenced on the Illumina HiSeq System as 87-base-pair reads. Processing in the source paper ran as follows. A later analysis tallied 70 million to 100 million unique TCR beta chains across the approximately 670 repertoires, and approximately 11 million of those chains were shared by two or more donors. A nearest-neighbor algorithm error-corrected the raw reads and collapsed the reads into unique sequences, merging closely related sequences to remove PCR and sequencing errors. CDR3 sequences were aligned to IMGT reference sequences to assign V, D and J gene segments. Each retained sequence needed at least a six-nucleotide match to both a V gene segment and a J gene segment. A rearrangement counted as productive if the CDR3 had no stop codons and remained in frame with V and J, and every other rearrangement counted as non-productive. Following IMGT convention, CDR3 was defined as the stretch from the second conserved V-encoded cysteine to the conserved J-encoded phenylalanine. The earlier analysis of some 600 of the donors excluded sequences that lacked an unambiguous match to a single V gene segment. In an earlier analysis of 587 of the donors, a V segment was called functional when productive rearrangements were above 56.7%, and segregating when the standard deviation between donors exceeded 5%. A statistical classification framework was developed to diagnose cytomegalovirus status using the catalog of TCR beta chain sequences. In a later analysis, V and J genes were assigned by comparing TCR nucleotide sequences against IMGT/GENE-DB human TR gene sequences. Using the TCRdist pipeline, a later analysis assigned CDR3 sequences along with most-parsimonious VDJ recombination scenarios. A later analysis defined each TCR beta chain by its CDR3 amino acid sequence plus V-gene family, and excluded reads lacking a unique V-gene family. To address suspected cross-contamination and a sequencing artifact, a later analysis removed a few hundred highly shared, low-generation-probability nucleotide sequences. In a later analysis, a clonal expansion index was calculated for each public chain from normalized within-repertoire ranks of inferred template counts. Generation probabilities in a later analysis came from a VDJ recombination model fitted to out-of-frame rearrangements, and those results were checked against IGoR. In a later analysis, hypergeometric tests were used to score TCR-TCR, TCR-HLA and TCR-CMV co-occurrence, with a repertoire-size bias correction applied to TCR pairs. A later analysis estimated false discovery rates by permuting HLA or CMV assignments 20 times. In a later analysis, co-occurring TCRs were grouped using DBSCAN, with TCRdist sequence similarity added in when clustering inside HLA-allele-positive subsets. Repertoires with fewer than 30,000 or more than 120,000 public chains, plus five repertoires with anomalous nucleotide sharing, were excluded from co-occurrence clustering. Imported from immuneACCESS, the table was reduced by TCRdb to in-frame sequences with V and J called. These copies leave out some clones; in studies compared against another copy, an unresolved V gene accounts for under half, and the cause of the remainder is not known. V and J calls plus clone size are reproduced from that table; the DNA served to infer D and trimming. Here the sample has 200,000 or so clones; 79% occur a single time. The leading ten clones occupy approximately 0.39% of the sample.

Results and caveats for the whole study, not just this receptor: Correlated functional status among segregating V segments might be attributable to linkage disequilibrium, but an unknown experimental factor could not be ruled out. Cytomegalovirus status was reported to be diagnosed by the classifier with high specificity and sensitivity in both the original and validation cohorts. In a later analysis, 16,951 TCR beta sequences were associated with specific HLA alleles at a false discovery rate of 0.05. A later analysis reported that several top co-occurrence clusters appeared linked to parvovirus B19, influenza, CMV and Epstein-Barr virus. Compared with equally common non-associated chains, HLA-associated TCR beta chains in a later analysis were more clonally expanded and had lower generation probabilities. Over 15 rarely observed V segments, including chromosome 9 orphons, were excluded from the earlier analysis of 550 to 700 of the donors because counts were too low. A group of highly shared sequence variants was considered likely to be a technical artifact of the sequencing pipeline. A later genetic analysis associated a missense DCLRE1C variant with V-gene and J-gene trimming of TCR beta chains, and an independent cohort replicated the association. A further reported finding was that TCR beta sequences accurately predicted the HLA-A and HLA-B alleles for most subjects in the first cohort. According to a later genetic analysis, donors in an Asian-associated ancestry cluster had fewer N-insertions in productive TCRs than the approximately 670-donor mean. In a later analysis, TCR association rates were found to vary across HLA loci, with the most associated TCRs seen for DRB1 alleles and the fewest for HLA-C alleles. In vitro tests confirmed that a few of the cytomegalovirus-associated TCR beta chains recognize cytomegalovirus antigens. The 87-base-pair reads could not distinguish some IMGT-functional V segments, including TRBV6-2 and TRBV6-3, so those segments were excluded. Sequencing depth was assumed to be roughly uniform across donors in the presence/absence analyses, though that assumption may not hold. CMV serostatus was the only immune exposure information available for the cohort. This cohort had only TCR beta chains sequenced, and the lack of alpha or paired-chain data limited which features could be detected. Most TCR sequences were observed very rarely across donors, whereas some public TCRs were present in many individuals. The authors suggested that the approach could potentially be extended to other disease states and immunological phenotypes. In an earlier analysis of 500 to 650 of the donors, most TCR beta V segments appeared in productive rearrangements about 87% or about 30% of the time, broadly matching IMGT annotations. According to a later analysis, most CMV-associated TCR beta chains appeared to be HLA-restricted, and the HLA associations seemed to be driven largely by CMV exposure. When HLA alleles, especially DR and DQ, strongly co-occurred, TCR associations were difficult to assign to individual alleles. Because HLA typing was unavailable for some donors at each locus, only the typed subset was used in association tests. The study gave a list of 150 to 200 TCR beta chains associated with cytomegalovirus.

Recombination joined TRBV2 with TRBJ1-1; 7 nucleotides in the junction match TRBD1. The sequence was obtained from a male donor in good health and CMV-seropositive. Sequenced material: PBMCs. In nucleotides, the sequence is TGTGCCAGCAGCCTACAGGGGCAAGCGGCTGAAGCTTTCTTT. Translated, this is CASSLQGQAAEAFF.